The rows below give T cell receptor beta chains drawn from one sample of a study of early T cells in non-severe SARS-CoV-2 infection. Via MiXCR, TCRdb re-called the 5' RACE reads, giving one row per CDR3 protein. Of about 64,000 distinct CDR3 sequences listed, 20% to 25% are singletons. The starting material was whole blood, obtained at baseline. The receptors come from an adult who was a healthcare worker with PCR-confirmed SARS-CoV-2 infection or an uninfected control (not recorded which). Each CDR3 is given with its conserved first and last residue. The order of the fields is CDR3 protein, CDR3 DNA, J gene, clone size, D gene, V gene. A D gene is named only where the DNA matches it firmly. Clone size is given for some rows only: seen once, a few or many times, or a class if the clone is expanded.

CDR3aa: CASSHRWPAGGRDEQFF
CDR3nt: TGCGCCAGCAGCCACCGGTGGCCCGCGGGTGGACGTGATGAGCAGTTCTTC
j_gene: TRBJ2-1
abundance: .
d_gene: .
v_gene: TRBV5-1

CDR3aa: CASSQAGSPSMYF
CDR3nt: TGTGCCAGCAGCCAAGCCGGATCACCATCAATGTACTTC
j_gene: TRBJ2-7
abundance: few
d_gene: .
v_gene: TRBV14

CDR3aa: CASSYENTEAFF
CDR3nt: TGTGCCAGCAGCTATGAGAACACTGAAGCTTTCTTT
j_gene: TRBJ1-1
abundance: medium-sized
d_gene: .
v_gene: TRBV11-2

CDR3aa: CASSPRRRSSYNEQFF
CDR3nt: TGTGCCAGTAGTCCCCGACGGAGGAGCTCCTACAATGAGCAGTTCTTC
j_gene: TRBJ2-1
abundance: few
d_gene: .
v_gene: TRBV19

CDR3aa: CASSPRTGVMSNQPQHF
CDR3nt: TGTGCCAGTAGTCCCCGGACAGGGGTTATGAGCAATCAGCCCCAGCATTTT
j_gene: TRBJ1-5
abundance: .
d_gene: TRBD1
v_gene: TRBV19

CDR3aa: CASSYSLWSPSSPLHF
CDR3nt: TGTGCCAGCAGTTACTCCTTGTGGTCTCCCTCTTCACCCCTCCACTTT
j_gene: TRBJ1-6
abundance: .
d_gene: .
v_gene: TRBV6-2/TRBV6-3

CDR3aa: CASSKGQESTDTQYF
CDR3nt: TGTGCCAGTAGTAAAGGACAGGAAAGCACAGATACGCAGTATTTT
j_gene: TRBJ2-3
abundance: few
d_gene: TRBD1
v_gene: TRBV19

CDR3aa: CASSVSGEPYNEQFF
CDR3nt: TGTGCCAGCAGCGTCTCAGGGGAACCCTACAATGAGCAGTTCTTC
j_gene: TRBJ2-1
abundance: .
d_gene: .
v_gene: TRBV7-7

CDR3aa: CASSLRRTNEKLFF
CDR3nt: TGTGCCAGCAGTTTGAGGCGAACTAATGAAAAACTGTTTTTT
j_gene: TRBJ1-4
abundance: .
d_gene: .
v_gene: TRBV12-3/TRBV12-4

CDR3aa: CASSGLTSGSNNEQFF
CDR3nt: TGTGCCAGCAGTGGCCTGACTAGCGGGTCCAACAATGAGCAGTTCTTC
j_gene: TRBJ2-1
abundance: .
d_gene: TRBD2
v_gene: TRBV2

CDR3aa: CASSQNEKLFF
CDR3nt: TGTGCCAGCAGTCAGAATGAAAAACTGTTTTTT
j_gene: TRBJ1-4
abundance: few
d_gene: .
v_gene: TRBV12-3/TRBV12-4

CDR3aa: CASSLAGGLTDTQYF
CDR3nt: TGTGCCAGCAGTTTAGCGGGGGGGCTCACAGATACGCAGTATTTT
j_gene: TRBJ2-3
abundance: .
d_gene: .
v_gene: TRBV12-3/TRBV12-4

CDR3aa: CSGRTTNEKLFF
CDR3nt: TGCAGTGGCAGAACAACTAATGAAAAACTGTTTTTT
j_gene: TRBJ1-4
abundance: .
d_gene: .
v_gene: TRBV20-1

CDR3aa: CSVGGGVIHEQYF
CDR3nt: TGCAGCGTTGGAGGAGGGGTGATCCACGAGCAGTACTTC
j_gene: TRBJ2-7
abundance: .
d_gene: .
v_gene: TRBV29-1

CDR3aa: CASSLPGGATNEKLFF
CDR3nt: TGCGCCAGCAGCCTCCCAGGGGGTGCAACTAATGAAAAACTGTTTTTT
j_gene: TRBJ1-4
abundance: .
d_gene: TRBD1
v_gene: TRBV4-1

CDR3aa: CASSAGQGISNEQFF
CDR3nt: TGTGCCAGCAGCGCGGGACAGGGCATCAGCAATGAGCAGTTCTTC
j_gene: TRBJ2-1
abundance: .
d_gene: TRBD1
v_gene: TRBV6-4

CDR3aa: CSARTGGNTGELFF
CDR3nt: TGCAGTGCCCGGACCGGGGGGAACACCGGGGAGCTGTTTTTT
j_gene: TRBJ2-2
abundance: .
d_gene: .
v_gene: TRBV20-1

CDR3aa: CASSLHHTDTQYF
CDR3nt: TGTGCCAGCAGCTTACACCACACAGATACGCAGTATTTT
j_gene: TRBJ2-3
abundance: few
d_gene: .
v_gene: TRBV7-2

CDR3aa: CASSVGGTPQETQYF
CDR3nt: TGTGCCAGCAGCGTTGGAGGGACACCACAAGAGACCCAGTACTTC
j_gene: TRBJ2-5
abundance: few
d_gene: .
v_gene: TRBV9

CDR3aa: CASSLGTRSGSGIF
CDR3nt: TGTGCCAGCAGCTTAGGAACACGCTCGGGGTCTGGGATCTTT
j_gene: TRBJ1-1
abundance: .
d_gene: .
v_gene: TRBV13

CDR3aa: CASSISNQPDNEQFF
CDR3nt: TGTGCCAGCAGCATTTCCAATCAGCCAGACAATGAGCAGTTCTTC
j_gene: TRBJ2-1
abundance: .
d_gene: .
v_gene: TRBV7-3